This T cell receptor beta chain was profiled in a study of blood T cell repertoires in COVID-19. Study-level background: Samples representing acute and convalescent COVID-19 were sourced from the United States, Italy and Spain. T cells, B-cell-depleted T cells, or PBMCs provided the cDNA or gDNA that served as material.

Germline assignment: CDR1 SGHKS and CDR2 YYEKEE (reference sequence). CDR3 size: 15 residues. The J segment lost 4 bases and the V segment lost 4 bases, leaving 9 bases of the junction unmatched. Seattle cases were enrolled at active infection and followed longitudinally. Clones were sequenced by immunoSEQ multiplex PCR, and TCRdb holds only the in-frame ones, with some missing. The sample comprises roughly 250,000 clones, more than 85% of which are singletons, and 2.5% to 3% rests with the top ten. This TCR was sampled from a person under 30 with COVID-19, enrolled during active disease. Sequencing used peripheral blood. The rearrangement joins TRBV5-5 to TRBJ1-1; 8 bases align to TRBD1. The CDR3 bases are TGTGCCAGCAGCCCAAGACAGGGGTTCTTCACTGAAGCTTTCTTT. Residues: CASSPRQGFFTEAFF.